The clone carrying this T cell receptor beta chain has more than one count but fewer than ten. Stated time point: persistent/refractory GD, antithyroid drugs over 5 years with positive TRAb. PBMC RNA was the source of the TCR library. Germline loops: CDR1 SQVTM, CDR2 ANQGSEA. Trimming removed 3 bases from V and 2 bases from J, with 11 bases in between. This CDR3 spans 13 amino acids. Arm-PCR of CDR3 regions and iRepertoire HTBI primers were used to build TCR beta libraries. Via MiXCR, TCRdb re-called the multiplex PCR reads, giving one row per CDR3 protein. The sample includes approximately 400,000 distinct CDR3 sequences, 23% of them seen just once. The data were obtained in a study of regulatory T cells in long-lasting Graves disease.

This chain links TRBV29-1 with TRBJ2-7; D not certain. This TCR was sampled from a female donor with Graves disease. The sample consisted of peripheral blood mononuclear cells (PBMCs), taken when the disease was refractory, from a patient treated with antithyroid drugs. This CDR3 reads CSVDGESTYEQYF. The DNA of the CDR3 is TGCAGCGTTGATGGAGAATCCACCTACGAGCAGTACTTC.